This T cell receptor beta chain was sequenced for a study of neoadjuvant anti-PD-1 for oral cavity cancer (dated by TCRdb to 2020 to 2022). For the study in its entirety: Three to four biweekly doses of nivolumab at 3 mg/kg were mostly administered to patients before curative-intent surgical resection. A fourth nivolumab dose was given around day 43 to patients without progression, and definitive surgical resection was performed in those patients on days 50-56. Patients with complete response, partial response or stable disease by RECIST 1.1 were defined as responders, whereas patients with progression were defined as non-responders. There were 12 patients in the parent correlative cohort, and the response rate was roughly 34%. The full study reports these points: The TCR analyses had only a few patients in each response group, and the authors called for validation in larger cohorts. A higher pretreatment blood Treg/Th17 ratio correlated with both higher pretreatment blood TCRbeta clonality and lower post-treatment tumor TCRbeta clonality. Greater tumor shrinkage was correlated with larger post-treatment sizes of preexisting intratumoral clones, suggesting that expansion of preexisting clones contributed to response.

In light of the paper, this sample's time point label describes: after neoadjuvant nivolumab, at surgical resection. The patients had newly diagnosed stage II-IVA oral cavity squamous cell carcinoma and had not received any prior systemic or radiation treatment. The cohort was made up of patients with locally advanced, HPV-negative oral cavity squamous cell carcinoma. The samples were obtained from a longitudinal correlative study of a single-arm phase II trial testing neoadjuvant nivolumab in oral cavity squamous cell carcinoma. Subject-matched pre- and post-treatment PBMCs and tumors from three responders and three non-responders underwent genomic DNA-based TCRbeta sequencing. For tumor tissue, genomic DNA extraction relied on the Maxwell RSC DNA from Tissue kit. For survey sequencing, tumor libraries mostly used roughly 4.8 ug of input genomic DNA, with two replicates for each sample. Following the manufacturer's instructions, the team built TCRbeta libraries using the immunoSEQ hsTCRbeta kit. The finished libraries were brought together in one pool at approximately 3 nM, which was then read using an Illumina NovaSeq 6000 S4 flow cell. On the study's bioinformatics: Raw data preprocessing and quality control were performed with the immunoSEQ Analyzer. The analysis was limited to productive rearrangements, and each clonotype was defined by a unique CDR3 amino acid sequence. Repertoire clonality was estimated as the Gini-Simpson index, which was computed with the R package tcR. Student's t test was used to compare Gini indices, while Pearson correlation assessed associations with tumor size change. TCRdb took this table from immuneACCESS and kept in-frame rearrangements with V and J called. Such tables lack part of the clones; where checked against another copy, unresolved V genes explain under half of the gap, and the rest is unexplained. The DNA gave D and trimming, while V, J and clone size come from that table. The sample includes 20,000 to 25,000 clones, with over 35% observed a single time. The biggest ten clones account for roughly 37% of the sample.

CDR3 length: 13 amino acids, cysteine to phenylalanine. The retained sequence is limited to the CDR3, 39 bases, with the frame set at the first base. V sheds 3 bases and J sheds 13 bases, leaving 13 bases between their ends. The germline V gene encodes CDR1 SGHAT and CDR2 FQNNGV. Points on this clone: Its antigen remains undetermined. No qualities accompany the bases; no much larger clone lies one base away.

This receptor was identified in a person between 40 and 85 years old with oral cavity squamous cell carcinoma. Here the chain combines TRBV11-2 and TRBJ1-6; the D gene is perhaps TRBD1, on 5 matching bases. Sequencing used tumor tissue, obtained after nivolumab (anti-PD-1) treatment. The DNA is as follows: TGTGCCAGCAGCTTCCCATTCGGGGGTCCCCTCCACTTT. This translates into CASSFPFGGPLHF.